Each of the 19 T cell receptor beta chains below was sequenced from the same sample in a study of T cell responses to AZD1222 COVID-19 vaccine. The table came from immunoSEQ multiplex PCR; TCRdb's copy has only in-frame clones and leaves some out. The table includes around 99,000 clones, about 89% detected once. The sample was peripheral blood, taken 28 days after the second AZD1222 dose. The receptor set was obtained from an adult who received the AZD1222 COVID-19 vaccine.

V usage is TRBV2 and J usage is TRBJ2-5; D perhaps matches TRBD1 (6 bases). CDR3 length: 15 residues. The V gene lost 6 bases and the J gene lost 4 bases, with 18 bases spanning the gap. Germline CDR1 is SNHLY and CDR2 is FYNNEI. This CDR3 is CASRQALQGGETQYF. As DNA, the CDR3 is TGTGCCAGCAGGCAAGCGCTCCAAGGGGGAGAGACCCAGTACTTC.

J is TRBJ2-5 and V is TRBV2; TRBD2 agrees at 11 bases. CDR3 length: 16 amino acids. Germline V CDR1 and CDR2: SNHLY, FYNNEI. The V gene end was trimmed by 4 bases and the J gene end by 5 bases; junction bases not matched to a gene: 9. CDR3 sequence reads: CASSVASGRPRETQYF. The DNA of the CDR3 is TGTGCCAGCAGTGTTGCTAGCGGGAGGCCCCGGGAGACCCAGTACTTC.

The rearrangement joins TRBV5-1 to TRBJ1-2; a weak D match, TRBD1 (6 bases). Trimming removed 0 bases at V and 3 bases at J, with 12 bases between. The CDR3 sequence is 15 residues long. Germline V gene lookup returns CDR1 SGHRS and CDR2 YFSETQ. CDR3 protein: CASSLGGQRDYGYTF. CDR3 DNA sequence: TGCGCCAGCAGCTTGGGAGGACAGAGAGACTATGGCTACACCTTC.

The CDR3 loop is CASTSPGGGTQYF. For the CDR3, the DNA is TGTGCCAGCACTTCCCCGGGGGGAGGTACGCAGTATTTT. The chain is built from TRBV12-3 or TRBV12-4 and TRBJ2-3, with 7 bases aligning to TRBD2. The CDR3 has 13 residues. Trimming at V came to 7 bases and at J to 8 bases, leaving 9 bases not matched to a gene.

As DNA, the CDR3 is TGTGCCAGCAGCCCGGGCCGTGGGGGAAACTATGGCTACACCTTC. It translates to CASSPGRGGNYGYTF. The genes are TRBV5-6 and TRBJ1-2; the D gene is possibly TRBD1 (5 bases). The V and J ends lost 4 bases and 2 bases respectively, with 15 bases between them. The CDR3 is 15 residues long. Germline V gene sequence: CDR1 SGHDT, CDR2 YYEEEE.

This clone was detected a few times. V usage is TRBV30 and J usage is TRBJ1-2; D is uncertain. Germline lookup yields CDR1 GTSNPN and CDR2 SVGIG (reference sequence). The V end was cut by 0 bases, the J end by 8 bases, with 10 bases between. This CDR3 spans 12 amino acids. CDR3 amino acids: CAWSVRVGGYTF. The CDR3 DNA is TGTGCCTGGAGTGTTAGGGTCGGGGGCTACACCTTC.

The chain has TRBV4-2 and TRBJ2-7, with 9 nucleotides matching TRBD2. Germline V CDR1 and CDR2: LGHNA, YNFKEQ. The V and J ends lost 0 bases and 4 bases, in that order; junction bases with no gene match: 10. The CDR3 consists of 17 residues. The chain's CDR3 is CASSQDLAASGAYEQYF. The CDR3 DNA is TGTGCCAGCAGCCAAGATCTAGCTGCTAGCGGGGCATACGAGCAGTACTTC.

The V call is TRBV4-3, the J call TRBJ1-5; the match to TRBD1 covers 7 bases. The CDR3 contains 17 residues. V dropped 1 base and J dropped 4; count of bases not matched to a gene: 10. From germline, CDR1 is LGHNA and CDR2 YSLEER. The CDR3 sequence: CASSQAFGRGQNQPQHF. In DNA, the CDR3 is TGCGCCAGCAGCCAAGCCTTTGGCAGGGGACAGAATCAGCCCCAGCATTTT.

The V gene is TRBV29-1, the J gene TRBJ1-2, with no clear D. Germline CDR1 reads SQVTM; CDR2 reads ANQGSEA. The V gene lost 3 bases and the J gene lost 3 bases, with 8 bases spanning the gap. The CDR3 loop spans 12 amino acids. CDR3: CSVDHLDYGYTF. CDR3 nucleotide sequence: TGCAGCGTTGATCACCTAGACTATGGCTACACCTTC.

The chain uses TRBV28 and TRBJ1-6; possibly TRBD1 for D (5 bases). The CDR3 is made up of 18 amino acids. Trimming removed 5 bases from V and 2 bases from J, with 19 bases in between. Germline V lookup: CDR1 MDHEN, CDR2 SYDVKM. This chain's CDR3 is CASSLGAGQGTYNSPLHF. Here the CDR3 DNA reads TGTGCCAGCAGTCTGGGCGCCGGGCAGGGCACCTATAATTCACCCCTCCACTTT.

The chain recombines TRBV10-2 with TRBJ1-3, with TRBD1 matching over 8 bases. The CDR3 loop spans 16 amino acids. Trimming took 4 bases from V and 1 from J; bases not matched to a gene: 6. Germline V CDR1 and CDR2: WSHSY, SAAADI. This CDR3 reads CASSGPGGLSGNTIYF. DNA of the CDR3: TGCGCCAGCAGTGGGCCAGGGGGCCTGTCTGGAAACACCATATATTTT.

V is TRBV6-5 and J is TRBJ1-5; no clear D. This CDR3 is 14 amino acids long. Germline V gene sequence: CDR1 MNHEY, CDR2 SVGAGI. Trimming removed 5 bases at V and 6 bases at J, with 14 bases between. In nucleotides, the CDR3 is TGTGCCAGCAGTCCATCCGGGAGCGGTCAGCCCCAGCATTTT. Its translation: CASSPSGSGQPQHF.

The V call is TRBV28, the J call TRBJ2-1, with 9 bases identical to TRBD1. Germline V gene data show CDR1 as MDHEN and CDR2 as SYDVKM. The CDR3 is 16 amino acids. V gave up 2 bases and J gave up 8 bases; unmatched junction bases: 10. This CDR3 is CASSLNRDRASDEQFF. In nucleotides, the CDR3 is TGTGCCAGCAGTTTAAACCGGGACAGGGCATCGGATGAGCAGTTCTTC.

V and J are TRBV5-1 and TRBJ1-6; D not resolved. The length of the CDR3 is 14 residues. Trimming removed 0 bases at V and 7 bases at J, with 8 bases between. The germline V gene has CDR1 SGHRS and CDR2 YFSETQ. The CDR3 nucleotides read TGCGCCAGCAGCTTGGGACGGGAGAATTCACCCCTCCACTTT. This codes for CASSLGRENSPLHF.

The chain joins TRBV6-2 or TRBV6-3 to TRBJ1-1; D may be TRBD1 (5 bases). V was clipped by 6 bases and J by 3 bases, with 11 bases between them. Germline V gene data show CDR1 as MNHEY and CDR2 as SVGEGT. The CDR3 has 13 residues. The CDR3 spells CASSSAGDTEAFF. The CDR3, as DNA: TGTGCCAGCAGCTCGGCGGGGGACACTGAAGCTTTCTTT.

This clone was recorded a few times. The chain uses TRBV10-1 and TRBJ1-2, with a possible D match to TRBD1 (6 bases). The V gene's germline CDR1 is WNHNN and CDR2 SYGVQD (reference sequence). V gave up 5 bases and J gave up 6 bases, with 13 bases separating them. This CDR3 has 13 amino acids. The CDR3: CASSLGGNDGYTF. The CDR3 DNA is TGCGCCAGCAGTCTAGGGGGGAACGATGGCTACACCTTC.

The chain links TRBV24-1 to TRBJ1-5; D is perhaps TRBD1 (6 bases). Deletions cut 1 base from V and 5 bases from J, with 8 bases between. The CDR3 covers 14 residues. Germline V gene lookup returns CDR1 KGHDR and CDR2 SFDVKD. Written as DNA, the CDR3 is TGTGCCACCAGTGATTTAGGGGGGGATCAGCCCCAGCATTTT. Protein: CATSDLGGDQPQHF.

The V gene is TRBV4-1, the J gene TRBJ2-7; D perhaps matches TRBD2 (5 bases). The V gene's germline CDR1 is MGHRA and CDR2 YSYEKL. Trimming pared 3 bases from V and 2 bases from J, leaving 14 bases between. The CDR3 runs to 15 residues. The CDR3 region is CASSQTIAETYEQYF. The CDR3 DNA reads TGCGCCAGCAGCCAGACTATTGCGGAGACCTACGAGCAGTACTTC.

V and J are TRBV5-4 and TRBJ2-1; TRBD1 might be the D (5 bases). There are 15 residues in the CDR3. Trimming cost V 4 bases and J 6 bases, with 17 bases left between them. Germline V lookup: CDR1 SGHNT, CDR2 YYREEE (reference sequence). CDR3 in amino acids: CASSQGGIGSNEQFF. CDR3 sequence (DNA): TGTGCCAGCAGCCAGGGTGGTATAGGTTCCAATGAGCAGTTCTTC.